Below are 25 T cell receptor beta chains sequenced from a single sample in a study of blood T cell repertoires in COVID-19. TCRdb's table, derived via immunoSEQ multiplex PCR, lists solely in-frame clones and lacks some. The sample shows 150,000 or so clones, 75% to 90% of them seen only once. The sample taken for sequencing was peripheral blood. These receptors all stem from a man in his late teens or twenties with COVID-19, enrolled during active disease.

The chain carries TRBV5-6 and TRBJ2-3; the D gene is possibly TRBD1 (6 bases). The CDR3 extends over 17 amino acids. Germline loops: CDR1 SGHDT, CDR2 YYEEEE. Trimming shortened V by 0 bases and J by 7 bases, and 21 bases separated the two germline ends. The DNA for the CDR3 is TGTGCCAGCAGCTTGGCCCCCGGCAGGGGCCGCGCTTATACGCAGTATTTT. Protein product: CASSLAPGRGRAYTQYF. Filled out from reference TRBV5-6 and TRBJ2-3, the complete variable domain reads DAGVTQSPTHLIKTRGQQVTLRCSPKSGHDTVSWYQQALGQGPQFIFQYYEEEERQRGNFPDRFSGHQFPNYSSELNVNALLLGDSALYLCASSLAPGRGRAYTQYFGPGTRLTVL.

The J gene is TRBJ1-2, the V gene TRBV7-9, with D possibly matching TRBD1 (6 bases). V shed 1 base and J shed 4 bases, with 7 bases lying between them. Germline CDR1 is SEHNR and CDR2 is FQNEAQ (reference sequence). The CDR3 loop spans 13 amino acids. The CDR3 DNA sequence: TGTGCCAGCAGCTTAGACAGGGCCTATGGCTACACCTTC. Translated, it gives CASSLDRAYGYTF.

CDR3 amino acids: CASSGGEGNEQFF. The DNA of the CDR3 is TGTGCCAGCAGCGGGGGGGAGGGCAATGAGCAGTTCTTC. This chain joins TRBV6-4 and TRBJ2-1, with 8 bases aligning to TRBD2. J gave up 6 bases and V 6 bases, and 4 bases lay outside the gene matches. The CDR3 runs to 13 residues. In germline, CDR1 is MRHNA, CDR2 SNTAGT.

This chain uses TRBV14 with TRBJ2-5, with 15 bases lining up with TRBD2. Per the germline V gene, CDR1 is SGHDN and CDR2 is FVKESK. Germline trimming cut 4 bases from V and 4 bases from J; bases unmatched to any gene: 7. This CDR3 spans 17 amino acids. CDR3 residues: CASSLGLAGGPRETQYF. The CDR3 DNA reads as TGTGCCAGCAGCCTGGGACTAGCGGGAGGACCTAGAGAGACCCAGTACTTC.

In this sample, this clone turned up once. This chain joins TRBV30 and TRBJ2-7, with D maybe TRBD2 (6 bases). The V end was cut by 5 bases, the J end by 6 bases, with 17 bases between. Germline assignment: CDR1 GTSNPN and CDR2 SVGIG (reference sequence). The CDR3 runs to 13 residues. The CDR3 spells CAWCRDSQGEQYF. CDR3 sequence (DNA): TGTGCCTGGTGCCGGGACTCGCAGGGCGAGCAGTACTTC. Full variable domain (missing parts from reference TRBV30 and TRBJ2-7): SQTIHQWPATLVQPVGSPLSLECTVEGTSNPNLYWYRQAAGRGLQLLFYSVGIGQISSEVPQNLSASRPQDRQFILSSKKLLLSDSGFYLCAWCRDSQGEQYFGPGTRLTVT.

In regard to this clone: Other DNA sequences in this sample translate to the same CDR3. As DNA, the CDR3 is TGTGCCAGCAGTTTAACTAGCGGCAGCTACAATGAGCAGTTCTTC. This codes for CASSLTSGSYNEQFF. The chain combines TRBV28 with TRBJ2-1; 8 bases line up with TRBD2. The CDR3 totals 15 residues. In germline, CDR1 is MDHEN, CDR2 SYDVKM. V gave up 2 bases and J gave up 3 bases; unmatched junction bases: 3. The full variable domain, completed using reference TRBV28 and TRBJ2-1, is DVKVTQSSRYLVKRTGEKVFLECVQDMDHENMFWYRQDPGLGLRLIYFSYDVKMKEKGDIPEGYSVSREKKERFSLILESASTNQTSMYLCASSLTSGSYNEQFFGPGTRLTVL.

The genes are TRBV29-1 and TRBJ2-5; D is perhaps TRBD2 (6 bases). Germline assignment: CDR1 SQVTM and CDR2 ANQGSEA. This CDR3 spans 12 amino acids. The germline V and J ends were trimmed by 3 bases and 3 bases, with 8 bases remaining between them. The CDR3 nucleotides are TGCAGCGTTGAGGGACTGAAAGAGACCCAGTACTTC. It yields the protein CSVEGLKETQYF.

The rearrangement links TRBV27 to TRBJ1-3; 8 bases agree with TRBD1. The CDR3 contains 15 residues. CDR1 and CDR2 (germline): MNHEY, SMNVEV (reference sequence). The V segment lost 6 bases and the J segment 2 bases; nucleotides outside the gene matches: 6. The CDR3 is CASRLTGGPGNTIYF. CDR3 bases: TGTGCCAGCAGGTTAACAGGGGGTCCTGGAAACACCATATATTTT.

The chain is built from TRBV15 and TRBJ2-1; no firm D call. Germline V gene data show CDR1 as LNHNV and CDR2 as YYDKDF (reference sequence). V dropped 1 base and J dropped 1 base, with 5 bases sitting between them. This CDR3 is 14 amino acids long. CDR3 amino acids: CATSRGLSYNEQFF. The CDR3 DNA reads as TGTGCCACCAGCAGAGGACTGTCCTACAATGAGCAGTTCTTC.

The V gene is TRBV3-1 (or the pseudogene TRBV3-2), the J gene TRBJ1-1, with D maybe TRBD1 (6 bases). Germline assignment: CDR1 LGHDT and CDR2 YNNKEL (reference sequence). V lost 4 bases and J lost 4, with 16 bases in between. The CDR3 sequence is 15 residues long. The CDR3 nucleotides read TGTGCCAGCAGCCCCCTCAGGGGCGGGGGCACTGAAGCTTTCTTT. Protein product: CASSPLRGGGTEAFF.

The V and J genes are TRBV28 and TRBJ2-7; 11 nucleotides align to TRBD2. Trimming cost V 3 bases and J 7 bases; bases outside gene matches: 17. CDR3 length: 18 amino acids. Germline V gene lookup returns CDR1 MDHEN and CDR2 SYDVKM. Here the CDR3 reads CASSFPDWIAGGVREQYF. CDR3 DNA: TGTGCCAGCAGTTTCCCCGATTGGATAGCGGGAGGGGTGAGGGAGCAGTACTTC.

The chain uses TRBV7-6 and TRBJ2-6; no clear D. The CDR3 has 18 residues. Germline loops: CDR1 SGHVS, CDR2 FNYEAQ. V lost 4 bases and J 0 bases, leaving 16 bases between the germline ends. Written as DNA, the CDR3 is TGTGCCAGCAGCTCATGGGCAGGCGCACCCTCTGGGGCCAACGTCCTGACTTTC. Its translation: CASSSWAGAPSGANVLTF.

J is TRBJ2-7 and V is TRBV28; tentatively, D is TRBD1 (6 bases). The CDR3 loop spans 15 amino acids. Germline values: CDR1 MDHEN, CDR2 SYDVKM. V was shortened by 4 bases and J by 0 bases, with 13 bases between the two germline ends. CDR3 residues: CASSSTGTVSYEQYF. In DNA form, the CDR3 reads TGTGCCAGCAGTTCTACAGGGACGGTCTCCTACGAGCAGTACTTC.

This clone was recorded once. As DNA, the CDR3 is TGCGCCAGCAGCCGATCTACAGGTAGCACAGATACGCAGTATTTT. This encodes CASSRSTGSTDTQYF. The chain has TRBV5-1 and TRBJ2-3; a possible D gene is TRBD1 (5 bases). This CDR3 comprises 15 residues. Germline V gives CDR1 SGHRS, CDR2 YFSETQ. The V end lost 4 bases, the J end lost 0 bases, and 12 bases lay between the germline ends.

The rearrangement uses TRBV10-3 and TRBJ2-7; maybe TRBD2 (6 bases). Germline-derived CDR1 and CDR2 are ENHRY and SYGVKD. Trimming took 7 bases from V and 2 from J, leaving 15 bases between them. This CDR3 has 14 residues. The CDR3 reads CAINPSGLPYEQYF. The CDR3 DNA reads as TGTGCCATCAACCCATCGGGACTGCCCTACGAGCAGTACTTC.

This chain connects TRBV30 to TRBJ2-2; possibly TRBD1 for D (5 bases). Between the trimmed V and J ends, which lost 4 bases and 5 bases, there was a span of 14 bases. The CDR3 sequence is 14 residues long. Germline assignment: CDR1 GTSNPN and CDR2 SVGIG (reference sequence). CDR3 nucleotide sequence: TGTGCCTGGAAAACTGCAGGGTGGACCGGGGAGCTGTTTTTT. Its translation is CAWKTAGWTGELFF. Based on the CDR3 plus reference TRBV30 and TRBJ2-2, the full variable domain is SQTIHQWPATLVQPVGSPLSLECTVEGTSNPNLYWYRQAAGRGLQLLFYSVGIGQISSEVPQNLSASRPQDRQFILSSKKLLLSDSGFYLCAWKTAGWTGELFFGEGSRLTVL.

This sequence joins TRBV11-3 and TRBJ2-7, with a weak D call TRBD1 (5 bases). This CDR3 spans 13 amino acids. V was trimmed by 1 base and J by 6 bases, leaving 10 bases between them. Germline V CDR1 and CDR2: SGHNT, YENEEA. CDR3 protein: CASSLVDKSEQYF. The CDR3 nucleotides are TGTGCCAGCAGCTTAGTGGACAAATCCGAGCAGTACTTC.

V usage is TRBV23-1 and J usage is TRBJ2-6; weak D call: TRBD1 (6 bases). Being an ORF, TRBV23-1 has a function that is uncertain. This CDR3 comprises 17 residues. The V end was cut by 2 bases, the J end by 0 bases, with 11 bases between. CDR3: CASSQPWTVSGANVLTF. In DNA form, the CDR3 reads TGCGCCAGCAGTCAACCTTGGACAGTCTCTGGGGCCAACGTCCTGACTTTC.

V is TRBV18 and J is TRBJ2-7, with D unresolved. Germline V gene lookup returns CDR1 KGHSH and CDR2 LQKENI. This CDR3 comprises 14 residues. V lost 1 base to trimming and J lost 5 bases, with 12 bases between them. Here the CDR3 reads CASSPLSSSNEQYF. CDR3 nucleotide sequence: TGTGCCAGCTCACCACTTTCCTCCAGTAACGAGCAGTACTTC.

The chain is built from TRBV7-9 and TRBJ1-3, with 10 bases fitting TRBD1. This CDR3 is 15 amino acids long. The germline CDR1 and CDR2 sequences are SEHNR and FQNEAQ (reference sequence). V was clipped by 5 bases and J by 7 bases; unmatched bases: 8. This CDR3 reads CASSRRDRGFNTIYF. As DNA, the CDR3 is TGTGCCAGCAGCAGACGGGACAGGGGATTCAACACCATATATTTT.

V gene TRBV9 combines with J gene TRBJ2-7; 9 bases match TRBD2. Per the germline V gene, CDR1 is SGDLS and CDR2 is YYNGEE. This CDR3 has 14 amino acids. V trimming: 3 bases; J trimming: 4 bases; junction bases outside the gene matches: 5. The CDR3 sequence: CASSEGLADYEQYF. CDR3 coding DNA: TGTGCCAGCAGCGAGGGACTAGCTGATTACGAGCAGTACTTC.

Written as DNA, the CDR3 is TGTGCCAGCAGTTCCCAGGGGATGCCCTACGAGCAGTACTTC. Translated: CASSSQGMPYEQYF. The J gene is TRBJ2-7, the V gene TRBV27, with D possibly TRBD1 on 6 matching bases. This CDR3 has 14 residues. CDR1 and CDR2 from the germline V gene are MNHEY and SMNVEV (reference sequence). With 4 bases removed from V and 2 bases from J, the gap between germline ends came to 12 bases.

DNA of the CDR3: TGTGCCAGCAGTTTACGACAGGGCGGTCAGCCCCAGCATTTT. Amino acids: CASSLRQGGQPQHF. The chain is built from TRBV28 and TRBJ1-5; 7 nucleotides line up with TRBD1. CDR3 length: 14 amino acids. Germline values: CDR1 MDHEN, CDR2 SYDVKM. V lost 2 bases and J lost 6; bases outside the gene matches: 4.

The V gene is TRBV7-9, the J gene TRBJ1-6; 7 bases map to TRBD1. The junction had 10 bases not matched to a gene; V was cut back by 5 bases and J by 9 bases. Per the germline V gene, CDR1 is SEHNR and CDR2 is FQNEAQ (reference sequence). This CDR3 region has 15 residues. CDR3 residues: CASSREDREISPLHF. In nucleotides, the CDR3 is TGTGCCAGCAGCCGAGAAGACAGGGAGATTTCACCCCTCCACTTT.

This sequence joins TRBV18 and TRBJ2-5; D remains unclear. Germline V gene sequence: CDR1 KGHSH, CDR2 LQKENI. There are 11 residues in the CDR3. V was pared by 6 bases and J by 4 bases, with 6 bases between. The CDR3, as DNA: TGTGCCAGCTCGCTATCAGAGACCCAGTACTTC. This sequence encodes CASSLSETQYF.